This entry describes one T cell receptor beta chain. Its antigen is currently unknown. Both subsets, CD45RA+ naive and CD45RA-negative memory, were split from the CD4+ cells. The repertoire was sequenced with immunoSEQ multiplex PCR; TCRdb's copy has only in-frame clones and lacks some. The table includes hundreds of thousands of clones, 73% detected once. The sample originates from a study of shared clonotypes between healthy human individuals. General study results and limits: In contrast to clonotypes shared by all four donors, non-shared clonotypes had lower generation probabilities. Rarefaction gave evidence that sorted-subset sequencing remained incomplete despite large depth.

Source material: memory CD4+ T cells sorted from blood. Sample subset: CD45RA-negative fraction. The receptor's source is a young woman in good health.

CDR3 sequence reads: CASSESQTDSNQPQHF. In nucleotides, the CDR3 is TGCGCCAGCAGTGAGTCCCAGACAGATAGCAATCAGCCCCAGCATTTT. V usage is TRBV10-1 and J usage is TRBJ1-5; TRBD1 might be the D (5 bases). The CDR3 is 16 residues long. V lost 0 bases and J 0 bases, leaving 9 bases between the germline ends. The germline CDR1 and CDR2 sequences are WNHNN and SYGVQD (reference sequence).